The sequence of this T cell receptor beta chain was determined in a study of cytomegalovirus exposure and HLA in healthy donors. Across the whole study: Most donors, roughly 82% of approximately 400 genotyped, fell in the Caucasian-associated ancestry cluster.

This CDR3 comprises 15 residues. CDR1 is SGDLS and CDR2 is YYNGEE in the germline V gene. Deletions cut 0 bases from V and 5 bases from J, with 14 bases between. The PCR ran on 60 Vbeta and 13 Jbeta primers. Sequenced by immunoSEQ multiplex PCR; TCRdb stores in-frame clones only, minus some. The sample has 150,000 to 200,000 clones, 70% to 80% seen once. The source is a man aged 25 to 40 in good health and CMV-seronegative. The chain uses TRBV9 and TRBJ1-2; D possibly corresponds to TRBD1 (5 bases). Material: PBMCs. CDR3 nucleotides: TGTGCCAGCAGCGTAGAAGGGGCGCCAGAGTATGGCTACACCTTC. It codes for CASSVEGAPEYGYTF.